This passage covers 32 T cell receptor beta chains from one sample sequenced in a study of human T cells and chemical hapten exposure. Via MiXCR, TCRdb re-called the RACE reads, giving one row per CDR3 protein. The data contain more than 250,000 distinct CDR3 sequences, 7.5% to 9% of them seen just once; the ten biggest clones take up 2% to 3%. Indicated time point: pre-sensitization, week 0. The treatment here: therapeutic diphenylcyclopropenone sensitization with weekly scalp DPC. The input for sequencing was whole blood, taken in connection with sensitization to the hapten diphenylcyclopropenone (DPC). These receptors originate from a woman aged 40 to 50 with alopecia areata. Some clones in this sample may be carry-over from other donors' samples.

This clonotype was seen at least ten times. This sequence joins TRBV28 and TRBJ2-7; D is ambiguous. Germline CDR1 MDHEN, CDR2 SYDVKM. V lost 3 bases, J lost 3 bases, and 12 bases lay in between. CDR3 length equals 14 residues. Here the CDR3 DNA reads TGTGCCAGCAGTTTTTTTACGGTGAACTACGAGCAGTACTTC. This encodes CASSFFTVNYEQYF.

In its sample, this clonotype was seen many times. CDR3 protein: CASSEQGGTDTQYF. The CDR3 bases are TGTGCCAGCAGTGAACAGGGTGGCACAGATACGCAGTATTTT. The rearrangement links TRBV6-4 to TRBJ2-3, with a tentative D call TRBD1 (6 bases). CDR3 length equals 14 residues. The germline gives CDR1 MRHNA, CDR2 SNTAGT. The germline V and J ends were trimmed by 3 bases and 1 base, with 8 bases remaining between them.

At least ten counts were recorded for this clonotype. This sequence joins TRBV12-3 or TRBV12-4 and TRBJ1-2; a weak D match, TRBD1 (5 bases). CDR3 size: 14 residues. Trimming shortened V by 3 bases and J by 1 base, and 9 bases separated the two germline ends. The CDR3 sequence is CASSLGRDNYGYTF. The CDR3 DNA reads TGTGCCAGCAGTTTGGGCAGGGATAACTATGGCTACACCTTC.

A few counts support this clonotype. V and J are TRBV5-1 and TRBJ2-2; 7 bases align to TRBD2. Germline values: CDR1 SGHRS, CDR2 YFSETQ. This CDR3 spans 15 amino acids. Unmatched junction bases numbered 4, after V lost 2 bases and J lost 3 bases. For the CDR3, the DNA is TGCGCCAGCAGCTTCAGCCTAGCGGACACCGGGGAGCTGTTTTTT. Translated: CASSFSLADTGELFF.

This clonotype was observed many times. The chain is built from TRBV21-1 and TRBJ2-5; TRBD1 is the table's D call, not checked against the DNA. TRBV21-1 is given as a pseudogene. This CDR3 comprises 16 residues. The CDR3 region is CASSNLSTGGQETQYF. The DNA for the CDR3 is TGTGCCAGCAGCAATTTGTCGACAGGGGGACAAGAGACCCAGTACTTC.

The V and J genes are TRBV20-1 and TRBJ1-1; TRBD1 matches 9 bases. The CDR3 has 15 amino acids. Germline-derived CDR1 and CDR2 are DFQATT and SNEGSKA (reference sequence). Losses at the gene ends were 3 bases for V and 6 bases for J; bases not matched to a gene: 11. DNA of the CDR3: TGCAGTGCTAGTCCGGGACAGGGTTTTCGACCTGAAGCTTTCTTT. Amino acids: CSASPGQGFRPEAFF.

The gene calls are TRBV29-1 and TRBJ2-4; maybe TRBD1 (5 bases). Germline values: CDR1 SQVTM, CDR2 ANQGSEA. The CDR3 is 12 amino acids. Trimming took 4 bases from V and 6 from J, leaving 10 bases between them. CDR3 loop: CSVGGAGNIQYF. CDR3 DNA: TGCAGCGTTGGTGGGGCTGGAAACATTCAGTACTTC.

This chain links TRBV29-1 with TRBJ2-3; D call uncertain. V was clipped by 2 bases and J by 2 bases, with 2 bases between them. There are 11 residues in the CDR3. Germline V CDR1 and CDR2: SQVTM, ANQGSEA. Written as DNA, the CDR3 is TGCAGCGTTGAAACCACAGATACGCAGTATTTT. Its protein product is CSVETTDTQYF.

The chain employs TRBV7-2 and TRBJ1-2; D is possibly TRBD1 (6 bases). The CDR3 loop spans 15 amino acids. In germline, CDR1 is SGHTA, CDR2 FQGNSA. V lost 10 bases and J lost 8, with 26 bases in between. DNA for the CDR3: TGTGCCACCCCCTCAGGATGGGACAAAAAGGGCGGCTACACCTTC. Its translation: CATPSGWDKKGGYTF. The variable domain in full, with the rest retrieved from reference TRBV7-2 and TRBJ1-2, is GAGVSQSPSNKVTEKGKDVELRCDPISGHTALYWYRQSLGQGLEFLIYFQGNSAPDKSGLPSDRFSAERTGGSVSTLTIQRTQQEDSAVYLCATPSGWDKKGGYTFGSGTRLTVV.

The rearrangement joins TRBV7-9 to TRBJ2-5; possibly TRBD2 for D (6 bases). V was pared by 5 bases and J by 4 bases, with 17 bases between. Germline V gene data show CDR1 as SEHNR and CDR2 as FQNEAQ (reference sequence). This CDR3 has 15 residues. The CDR3 DNA sequence: TGTGCCAGCAGCCCCGGGAGATCGGGGCGAGAGACCCAGTACTTC. This gives the protein CASSPGRSGRETQYF.

This clonotype has a handful of counts. The chain uses TRBV7-9 and TRBJ1-2; D is possibly TRBD1 (5 bases). The CDR3 has 12 residues. Germline lookup yields CDR1 SEHNR and CDR2 FQNEAQ (reference sequence). V gave up 7 bases and J gave up 3 bases, with 9 bases separating them. In nucleotides, the CDR3 is TGTGCCAGCACCTTGACAGACTATGGCTACACCTTC. Translating gives CASTLTDYGYTF.

V is TRBV20-1 and J is TRBJ2-1; 8 bases fit TRBD2. Germline trimming cut 6 bases from V and 6 bases from J; bases unmatched to any gene: 13. Germline-derived CDR1 and CDR2 are DFQATT and SNEGSKA (reference sequence). The CDR3 consists of 15 residues. This chain's CDR3 is CSARDLAGMINEQFF. The CDR3 coding sequence is TGCAGTGCGAGGGATTTAGCGGGAATGATCAATGAGCAGTTCTTC.

The chain joins TRBV20-1 to TRBJ2-3, with unresolved D. V shed 3 bases and J shed 2 bases, with 9 bases lying between them. The CDR3 spans 13 residues. Looked up from germline, CDR1 is DFQATT and CDR2 is SNEGSKA (reference sequence). The CDR3 bases are TGCAGTGCTAGCACGGTGGACACAGATACGCAGTATTTT. Its protein product is CSASTVDTDTQYF.

This clonotype came up a few times. The gene calls are TRBV3-1 and TRBJ1-6, with D possibly matching TRBD1 (6 bases). The CDR3 covers 14 residues. Trimming cost V 6 bases and J 7 bases, with 13 bases left between them. Germline values: CDR1 LGHDT, CDR2 YNNKEL (reference sequence). DNA for the CDR3: TGTGCCAGCAGAGAGCAGGGGAAGAATTCACCCCTCCACTTT. Translating gives CASREQGKNSPLHF.

The CDR3 is CASSFGLGTGEETQYF. CDR3 sequence (DNA): TGTGCCAGCAGTTTTGGGTTGGGGACAGGGGAAGAGACCCAGTACTTC. The chain employs TRBV12-3 or TRBV12-4 and TRBJ2-5; 10 positions agree with TRBD1. Trimming removed 3 bases from V and 3 bases from J; junction bases left unmatched: 7. The CDR3 sequence is 16 residues long.

The chain couples TRBV9 to TRBJ2-7; possibly TRBD2 for D (6 bases). CDR1 is SGDLS, CDR2 YYNGEE, per germline. With 1 base removed from V and 7 bases from J, the gap between germline ends came to 15 bases. The CDR3 is made up of 14 amino acids. CDR3 DNA sequence: TGTGCCAGCAGCGTATACACGGGAGCGGAAGAGCAGTACTTC. Translating it yields CASSVYTGAEEQYF.

This chain uses TRBV29-1 with TRBJ1-1, with a possible D match to TRBD1 (5 bases). This CDR3 has 12 amino acids. V lost 4 bases to trimming and J lost 1 base, with 7 bases between them. Germline CDR1 SQVTM, CDR2 ANQGSEA. CDR3 sequence reads: CSVAGPNTEAFF. The CDR3 nucleotides are TGCAGCGTTGCAGGGCCGAACACTGAAGCTTTCTTT.

J is TRBJ2-7 and V is TRBV2, with D possibly TRBD2 on 6 matching bases. CDR3 length: 14 residues. Trimming stripped 8 bases from V and 0 bases from J, with 14 bases between. Germline V gives CDR1 SNHLY, CDR2 FYNNEI. The CDR3 reads CASQLAPSSYEQYF. The CDR3 DNA is TGTGCCAGCCAGCTAGCGCCTAGCTCCTACGAGCAGTACTTC.

In its sample, this clonotype was seen a few times. The V and J genes are TRBV18 and TRBJ2-2; D is possibly TRBD1 (6 bases). The V gene's germline CDR1 is KGHSH and CDR2 LQKENI. CDR3 size: 16 residues. V shed 3 bases and J shed 4 bases, with 15 bases lying between them. CDR3 in amino acids: CASSPRTGSSTGELFF. CDR3 DNA: TGTGCCAGCTCACCTCGTACAGGGTCTTCCACCGGGGAGCTGTTTTTT.

This clonotype was recorded a few times. The CDR3 DNA reads as TGTGCCAGCACTATCGGGGGGGAGAACACTGAAGCTTTCTTT. Protein sequence: CASTIGGENTEAFF. The rearrangement uses TRBV2 and TRBJ1-1; possibly TRBD1 for D (5 bases). CDR3 length equals 14 residues. The V and J ends lost 7 bases and 1 base respectively, with 13 bases between them. CDR1 and CDR2 from the germline V gene are SNHLY and FYNNEI. Using reference TRBV2 and TRBJ1-1 for the parts outside the CDR3, the full variable domain is EPEVTQTPSHQVTQMGQEVILRCVPISNHLYFYWYRQILGQKVEFLVSFYNNEISEKSEIFDDQFSVERPDGSNFTLKIRSTKLEDSAMYFCASTIGGENTEAFFGQGTRLTVV.

The rearrangement links TRBV6-5 to TRBJ2-2; 8 bases align to TRBD1. V was pared by 8 bases and J by 4 bases, with 6 bases of the junction left unmatched. The CDR3 loop spans 14 amino acids. Germline V gene lookup returns CDR1 MNHEY and CDR2 SVGAGI. DNA for the CDR3: TGTGCCAGCCCACGGACAGGGTTCACCGGGGAGCTGTTTTTT. It translates to CASPRTGFTGELFF.

This clonotype was detected a few times. The chain links TRBV20-1 to TRBJ2-7; D gene uncertain. CDR3 size: 11 residues. V shed 1 base and J shed 4 bases, with 5 bases lying between them. Germline CDR1 reads DFQATT; CDR2 reads SNEGSKA (reference sequence). CDR3: CSARADYEQYF. In DNA, the CDR3 is TGCAGTGCTAGAGCAGATTACGAGCAGTACTTC.

This clonotype was detected many times. This sequence joins TRBV20-1 and TRBJ2-7, with D unresolved. Germline V gene lookup returns CDR1 DFQATT and CDR2 SNEGSKA (reference sequence). V shed 0 bases and J shed 3 bases, with 9 bases lying between them. The CDR3 contains 13 residues. CDR3 nucleotide sequence: TGCAGTGCTAGAGATGGTAGGGTCTACGAGCAGTACTTC. Translated: CSARDGRVYEQYF.

The gene calls are TRBV3-1 and TRBJ2-1; weak D call: TRBD2 (7 bases). Trimming removed 5 bases at V and 4 bases at J, with 15 bases between. Germline V gene sequence: CDR1 LGHDT, CDR2 YNNKEL (reference sequence). The CDR3 loop spans 15 amino acids. CDR3 DNA sequence: TGTGCCAGCAGCTTTACAGGGAGGGGTTACAATGAGCAGTTCTTC. This translates into CASSFTGRGYNEQFF.

This clonotype came up a few times. The chain has TRBV28 and TRBJ1-3; maybe TRBD1 (5 bases). Trimming shortened V by 6 bases and J by 0 bases, and 15 bases separated the two germline ends. Germline CDR1 MDHEN, CDR2 SYDVKM. CDR3 length: 16 residues. In DNA, the CDR3 is TGTGCCAGCAGACTCGGAGGGGTAGGCTCTGGAAACACCATATATTTT. Encoded protein: CASRLGGVGSGNTIYF.

In this sample, this clonotype turned up a few times. The genes are TRBV7-2 and TRBJ1-6, with TRBD1 matching 9 bases. Germline CDR1 is SGHTA and CDR2 is FQGNSA. The length of the CDR3 is 16 residues. J lost 4 bases, V lost 5 bases, and 6 bases had no gene match. CDR3 protein: CASSPHGQGYNSPLHF. The CDR3 nucleotides read TGTGCCAGCAGCCCCCACGGACAGGGGTATAATTCACCCCTCCACTTT.

This clonotype was picked up many times. This CDR3 reads CASSYSGRARYTEAFF. Written as DNA, the CDR3 is TGTGCCAGCAGTTACTCAGGCAGGGCTAGGTACACTGAAGCTTTCTTT. V gene TRBV6-5 combines with J gene TRBJ1-1, with D perhaps matching TRBD1 (5 bases). The length of the CDR3 is 16 residues. The V and J ends lost 0 bases and 3 bases respectively, with 14 bases between them. Germline V gives CDR1 MNHEY, CDR2 SVGAGI.

The chain uses TRBV3-1 and TRBJ1-1, with D tentatively TRBD1 (5 bases). Trimming pared 0 bases from V and 5 bases from J, leaving 10 bases between. Germline-derived CDR1 and CDR2 are LGHDT and YNNKEL (reference sequence). This CDR3 contains 14 residues. DNA of the CDR3: TGTGCCAGCAGCCAAGATATCGGGGGTACTGAAGCTTTCTTT. Translating it yields CASSQDIGGTEAFF.

The chain carries TRBV20-1 and TRBJ2-1; 10 bases line up with TRBD2. V lost 3 bases and J lost 4; bases outside the gene matches: 3. In germline, CDR1 is DFQATT, CDR2 SNEGSKA (reference sequence). The CDR3 loop spans 14 amino acids. CDR3 DNA sequence: TGCAGTGCTAGGGGACTAGCGCCTTACAATGAGCAGTTCTTC. Amino acid sequence: CSARGLAPYNEQFF.

The rearrangement links TRBV12-3 or TRBV12-4 to TRBJ2-1; 8 nucleotides line up with TRBD1. Trimming took 8 bases from V and 1 from J; bases not matched to a gene: 4. CDR3 length: 14 amino acids. The DNA for the CDR3 is TGTGCCAGCGGGGACAGGCTATCCTACAATGAGCAGTTCTTC. Residues: CASGDRLSYNEQFF.

This clonotype turned up a few times. V usage is TRBV7-2 and J usage is TRBJ2-3; 9 bases are a match to TRBD2. Germline V gene sequence: CDR1 SGHTA, CDR2 FQGNSA. V lost 3 bases to trimming and J lost 4 bases; unmatched junction nucleotides: 11. The CDR3 totals 17 residues. As DNA, the CDR3 is TGTGCCAGCAGCTTGGCTAGCGGGGTCACACGCGCAGATACGCAGTATTTT. Translating gives CASSLASGVTRADTQYF.

This chain connects TRBV12-3 or TRBV12-4 to TRBJ2-2, with unresolved D. CDR3 length: 16 residues. The V end was cut by 2 bases, the J end by 5 bases, with 15 bases between. The CDR3 nucleotides read TGTGCCAGCAGTTTACTTAGGGCCCCCTTAACCGGGGAGCTGTTTTTT. As protein: CASSLLRAPLTGELFF.